Here is one T cell receptor beta chain with its context. This clone was counted once. Its antigen target is currently unknown. No base quality values were provided; no much bigger clone lies one nucleotide off. In the same sample, other DNA sequences code for this CDR3. The cohort was made up of approximately 670 healthy bone marrow donors. Cohort members were all nominally healthy when sampled, although unrecorded immune exposures were likely present. The donor was CMV seropositive and was included in the group of 250 to 300 seropositive cohort members. Every donor gave a peripheral blood sample, and the peripheral blood mononuclear cells from that sample were used for TCR beta sequencing. The Qiagen DNeasy Blood Extraction Kit was used to extract genomic DNA from the blood cell samples. A distance of 5 bases separates the germline ends of V and J, which lose 0 bases and 4 bases respectively. CDR3 length: 13 amino acids, cysteine to phenylalanine. The only DNA kept is the CDR3, 39 bases in frame from the first base. CDR1 and CDR2 are read off the germline V gene as SGHRS and YFSETQ.

This entry comes from a study of cytomegalovirus exposure and HLA in healthy donors (dated by TCRdb to between 2016 and 2019). Study-level background: An earlier analysis of 587 of the donors reported approximately 280 Gb of sequence data and some 110 million unique TCR beta sequences obtained from roughly 180 million T cells. Approximately 300 gigabases of sequencing data and approximately 85 million unique TCR sequences were included in an early release covering about 620 HLA-typed donors. High-throughput TCR immunosequencing, statistical association of individual TCRs with disease status, and machine learning were combined to predict cytomegalovirus infection status. Among the roughly 390 genotyped donors, 81% belonged to the genetic ancestry cluster associated with self-reported Caucasian donors. Among some 400 genotyped donors of the cohort, an average of around 220,000 unique TCR beta nucleotide sequences was sequenced per donor, of which approximately 19% were non-productive. An earlier analysis of 500 to 750 of the donors applied high-throughput TCR beta sequencing to assess whether each TCR beta V gene segment acted as functional or pseudogenic. About 5 DR-DQ haplotypes were handled as single units for association and clustering, since linkage in the cohort was strong. Using immunosequencing, the study profiled T cell repertoires from 640 or so subjects and related those repertoires to cytomegalovirus serostatus. Along with the roughly 670-subject first cohort, a separate validation cohort of more than 90 different subjects was used. The study aimed to test whether signatures of past pathogen exposure could be identified by cataloging public T cell receptors. The number of donors typed differed by locus, with roughly 620-640 for A, B, C, DRB1 and DQB1, roughly 520 for DQA1, 600 to 610 for DPA1, and over 400 for DPB1. A later analysis re-examined previously published TCR beta repertoires from 600 to 700 donors and added high-resolution HLA genotyping to investigate patterns of TCR occurrence. In a later genetic analysis, genome-wide SNP genotypes for about 60% of the 666 donors were used, and that subset was treated as a discovery cohort. Class I and class II HLA loci were covered by the typing at four-digit resolution. Donor age, sex, ethnicity and CMV serostatus were collected together with the repertoire data. Every discovery cohort repertoire had been produced on one sequencing platform. Rather than drawing on any new phenotypic data, the later analysis identified candidate immune exposures from TCR beta sequences and the way those sequences occurred across donors. Overall results and qualifications from the work: An earlier analysis of approximately 590 of the donors showed that most TCR beta V segments appeared in productive rearrangements either about 87% or about 30% of the time, which broadly matched IMGT annotations. A few of the identified cytomegalovirus-associated TCR beta chains were confirmed in vitro to be specific for cytomegalovirus antigens. Assigning TCR associations to individual alleles was difficult when HLA alleles, especially DR and DQ, strongly co-occurred. A group of highly shared sequence variants was considered likely to be a technical artifact of the sequencing pipeline. In this cohort, only TCR beta chains were sequenced, and detectable features were limited by the absence of alpha or paired-chain data. While some public TCRs were present in many individuals, most TCR sequences turned up only very rarely across donors. The authors suggested that the approach could potentially be extended to other disease states and immunological phenotypes. A further reported finding was that TCR beta sequences accurately predicted the HLA-A and HLA-B alleles for most subjects in the first cohort. In a later analysis, several top co-occurrence clusters were reported to appear linked to parvovirus B19, influenza, CMV and Epstein-Barr virus. Linkage disequilibrium might explain the correlated functional status among segregating V segments, but an unknown experimental factor could not be ruled out. Because counts were too low, 15 or so rarely observed V segments, including chromosome 9 orphons, were excluded from the earlier analysis of some 540 of the donors. Because the 87-base-pair reads could not distinguish some IMGT-functional V segments, including TRBV6-2 and TRBV6-3, those segments were excluded. In a later analysis, TCR association rates were found to vary across HLA loci, with the most associated TCRs seen for DRB1 alleles and the fewest for HLA-C alleles. A later genetic analysis reported fewer N-insertions in productive TCRs among donors in an Asian-associated ancestry cluster than the roughly 700-donor mean. According to a later analysis, most CMV-associated TCR beta chains appeared to be HLA-restricted, and the HLA associations seemed to be driven largely by CMV exposure. In a later analysis, HLA-associated TCR beta chains showed more clonal expansion and lower generation probabilities than non-associated chains that were equally common. Because HLA typing was unavailable for some donors at each locus, only the typed subset was used in association tests. The presence/absence analyses assumed that sequencing depth was roughly uniform across donors, and that assumption may not be true. In a later genetic analysis, a missense DCLRE1C variant was associated with V-gene and J-gene trimming of TCR beta chains, and the association was replicated in an independent cohort. A later analysis associated 16,951 TCR beta sequences with specific HLA alleles at a false discovery rate of 0.05. Immune exposure information for the cohort was limited to CMV serostatus. In both the original and validation cohorts, the classifier was reported to diagnose cytomegalovirus status with high specificity and sensitivity. The study gave a list of more than 150 TCR beta chains associated with cytomegalovirus.

Library preparation used the immunoSEQ multiplex PCR assay. For the multiplex PCR, a mixture combining 60 forward primers for TCR Vbeta segments and 13 reverse primers for TCR Jbeta segments was used. The CDR3 region of rearranged TCR beta genes was amplified from genomic DNA with a multiplex PCR assay. On the Illumina HiSeq System, the amplified TCR beta libraries were sequenced as 87-base-pair reads. The source study handled its data this way. A later analysis tallied around 82 million unique TCR beta chains across the 600 to 700 repertoires, and about 12 million of those chains were shared by two or more donors. Raw reads were error-corrected and collapsed into unique sequences with a nearest-neighbor algorithm that merged closely related sequences to remove PCR and sequencing errors. CDR3 sequences were aligned to IMGT reference sequences to assign V, D and J gene segments. For a sequence to be retained, at least a six-nucleotide match to both a V gene segment and a J gene segment was required. A rearrangement counted as productive if the CDR3 had no stop codons and remained in frame with V and J, and every other rearrangement counted as non-productive. Following IMGT convention, CDR3 was defined as the stretch from the second conserved V-encoded cysteine to the conserved J-encoded phenylalanine. In an earlier analysis of around 640 of the donors, sequences lacking an unambiguous match to a single V gene segment were excluded. An earlier analysis of some 500 of the donors classified V segments as functional when productive rearrangements were above 56.7% and as segregating when the standard deviation between donors was above 5%. A statistical classification framework was built for diagnosing cytomegalovirus status from the catalog of TCR beta chain sequences. In a later analysis, V and J genes were assigned by comparing TCR nucleotide sequences against IMGT/GENE-DB human TR gene sequences. A later analysis assigned CDR3 sequences and most-parsimonious VDJ recombination scenarios with the TCRdist pipeline. A later analysis defined each TCR beta chain by its CDR3 amino acid sequence plus V-gene family, and excluded reads lacking a unique V-gene family. In a later analysis, 450 to 600 highly shared, low-generation-probability nucleotide sequences were removed to address suspected cross-contamination and a sequencing artifact. In a later analysis, a clonal expansion index was calculated for each public chain from normalized within-repertoire ranks of inferred template counts. A later analysis computed generation probabilities with a VDJ recombination model fitted to out-of-frame rearrangements, and checked the results against IGoR. In a later analysis, TCR-TCR, TCR-HLA and TCR-CMV co-occurrence was scored with hypergeometric tests, and a repertoire-size bias correction was applied to TCR pairs. False discovery rates were estimated in a later analysis by permuting HLA or CMV assignments 20 times. In a later analysis, co-occurring TCRs were grouped using DBSCAN, and TCRdist sequence similarity was added for clustering within HLA-allele-positive subsets. Co-occurrence clustering excluded repertoires with fewer than 30,000 or more than 120,000 public chains, plus five with anomalous nucleotide sharing. TCRdb holds this immuneACCESS table with in-frame rearrangements only. Some clones are missing; in checked studies, unresolved V genes explain under half, and the rest has no known cause. The D gene and trimming were derived from the DNA, and the V and J assignments and clone size from that table. The sample yields approximately 160,000 clones; over 75% were counted once. The ten largest clones represent around 1.3% of the sample.

The V and J genes are TRBV5-1 and TRBJ1-5; TRBD1 might be the D gene, on 5 matching bases. This TCR was sampled from a middle-aged man in good health and CMV-seropositive. The source material was PBMCs. In nucleotides, the sequence is TGCGCCAGCAGCTTGGGACAGAATCAGCCCCAGCATTTT. It specifies CASSLGQNQPQHF.